This TCR beta chain derives from a study of T cells after yellow fever vaccination. Study details: Preparation used SMART-Seq v4 Ultra Low Input for the low-cell-number fractions.

The germline V and J ends were trimmed by 0 bases and 7 bases, with 11 bases remaining between them. CDR1 and CDR2 (germline): SGHRS, YFSETQ. This CDR3 has 14 amino acids. Researchers made TCR cDNA using 5'RACE template switching, and this step added a universal primer site and UMIs. One entry per CDR3 protein, called by TCRdb with MiXCR from the 5' RACE reads. The sample yields under 600,000 distinct CDR3 sequences, around an eighth seen once. Findings and caveats of the study: The booster saw the reappearance of most primary-vaccination clones (approximately 97% CD4, roughly 87% CD8). It was a weaker secondary response, yet one that peaked faster, at day 5 versus 15.

This clonotype was seen at least ten times. Its antigen is not known. The sequenced sample was PBMCs, obtained on the day of the yellow fever booster vaccination. This sequence joins TRBV5-1 and TRBJ2-1; D tentatively fits TRBD1 or TRBD2 (5 bases each). The receptor's source is a man under 40 who received the YFV17D yellow fever vaccine. This CDR3 reads CASSLGDRGNEQFF. Written as DNA, the CDR3 is TGCGCCAGCAGCTTGGGGGACCGGGGTAATGAGCAGTTCTTC.